This TCR beta chain derives from a study of lymphopenia after photon versus proton radiotherapy. Study results and caveats: Photon-treated patients lost naive T cells and TCR diversity; proton-treated stayed stable. After the lymphocyte nadir, photon-treated repertoires showed oligoclonal expansion, especially of CD8+ Temra cells.

Data came from immunoSEQ multiplex PCR; TCRdb stores just in-frame clones and leaves some out. This table holds roughly 25,000 clones, roughly nine tenths found once. This CDR3 has 16 amino acids. In germline, CDR1 is SGHAT, CDR2 FQNNGV. Trimming stripped 1 base from V and 2 bases from J, with 14 bases between. Concerning this clone: Its target is not known.

Here the sequenced sample was peripheral blood, taken from a patient treated with photon-based radiotherapy. The V gene is TRBV11-2, the J gene TRBJ2-5; unclear D gene. The clonotype originates from a woman between 45 and 65 years old with cholangiocarcinoma. The CDR3 here is CASSLGSWNVQETQYF. The CDR3 DNA reads TGTGCCAGCAGCTTAGGGTCGTGGAACGTTCAAGAGACCCAGTACTTC.